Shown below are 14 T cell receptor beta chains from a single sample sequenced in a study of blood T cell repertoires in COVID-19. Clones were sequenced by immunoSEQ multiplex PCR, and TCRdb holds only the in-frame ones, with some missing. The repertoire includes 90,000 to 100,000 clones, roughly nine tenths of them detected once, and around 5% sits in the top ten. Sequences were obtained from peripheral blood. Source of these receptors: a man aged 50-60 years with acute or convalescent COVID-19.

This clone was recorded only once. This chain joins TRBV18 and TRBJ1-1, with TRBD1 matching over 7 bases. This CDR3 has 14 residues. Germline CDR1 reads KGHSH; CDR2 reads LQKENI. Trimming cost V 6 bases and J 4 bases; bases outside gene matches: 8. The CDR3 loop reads CASSLGQLPTEAFF. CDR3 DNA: TGTGCCAGCTCGCTGGGACAGCTCCCCACTGAAGCTTTCTTT.

As DNA, the CDR3 is TGCAGTGCTAGTGGGGCCCACGAGCAGTACTTC. The encoded protein is CSASGAHEQYF. This chain connects TRBV20-1 to TRBJ2-7, with D possibly TRBD1 on 5 matching bases. Germline lookup yields CDR1 DFQATT and CDR2 SNEGSKA (reference sequence). CDR3 length equals 11 residues. The V end was cut by 3 bases, the J end by 5 bases, with 8 bases between.

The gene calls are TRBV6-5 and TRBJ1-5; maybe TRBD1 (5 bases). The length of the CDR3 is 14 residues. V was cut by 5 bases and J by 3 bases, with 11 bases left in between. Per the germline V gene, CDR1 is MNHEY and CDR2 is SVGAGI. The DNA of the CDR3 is TGTGCCAGCAGTCCTGACAGTCCCAATCAGCCCCAGCATTTT. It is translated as CASSPDSPNQPQHF.

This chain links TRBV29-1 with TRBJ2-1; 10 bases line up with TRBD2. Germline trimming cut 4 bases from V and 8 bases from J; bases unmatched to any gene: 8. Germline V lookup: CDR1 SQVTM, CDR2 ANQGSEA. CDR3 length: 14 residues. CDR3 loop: CSVVRLAGDHEQFF. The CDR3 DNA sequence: TGCAGCGTTGTGAGGCTAGCGGGAGATCATGAGCAGTTCTTC.

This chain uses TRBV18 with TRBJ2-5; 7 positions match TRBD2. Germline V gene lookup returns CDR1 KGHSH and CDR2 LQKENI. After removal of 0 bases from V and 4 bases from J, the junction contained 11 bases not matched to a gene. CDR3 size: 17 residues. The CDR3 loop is CASSPPNTREGRETQYF. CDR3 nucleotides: TGTGCCAGCTCACCACCGAATACGAGGGAGGGCCGAGAGACCCAGTACTTC.

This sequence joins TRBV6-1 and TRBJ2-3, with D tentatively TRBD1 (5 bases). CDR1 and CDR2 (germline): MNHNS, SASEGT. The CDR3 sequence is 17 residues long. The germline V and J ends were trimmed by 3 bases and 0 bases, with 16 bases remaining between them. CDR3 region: CASSDPGQARSTDTQYF. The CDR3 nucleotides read TGTGCCAGCAGTGATCCAGGGCAAGCCCGGAGCACAGATACGCAGTATTTT.

The CDR3 is CASSVYSGANVLTF. CDR3 bases: TGTGCCAGCAGTGTCTATTCTGGGGCCAACGTCCTGACTTTC. The V gene is TRBV2, the J gene TRBJ2-6; D not resolved. V lost 4 bases, J lost 1 base, and 5 bases lay in between. CDR3 size: 14 residues. CDR1 and CDR2 from the germline V gene are SNHLY and FYNNEI.

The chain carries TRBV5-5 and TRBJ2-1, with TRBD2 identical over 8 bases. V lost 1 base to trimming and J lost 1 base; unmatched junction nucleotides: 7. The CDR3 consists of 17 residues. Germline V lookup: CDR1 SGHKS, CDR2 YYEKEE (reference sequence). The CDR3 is CASSLRAGGGSYNEQFF. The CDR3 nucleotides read TGTGCCAGCAGCTTGAGGGCGGGAGGAGGGTCCTACAATGAGCAGTTCTTC.

The CDR3 coding sequence is TGCAGCGTTGAGCCGGACAGAAGCTCCTACAATGAGCAGTTCTTC. Translation: CSVEPDRSSYNEQFF. The chain uses TRBV29-1 and TRBJ2-1; D perhaps matches TRBD1 (6 bases). Trimming took 3 bases from V and 0 from J, leaving 12 bases between them. The CDR3 has 15 amino acids. Germline V gene data show CDR1 as SQVTM and CDR2 as ANQGSEA.

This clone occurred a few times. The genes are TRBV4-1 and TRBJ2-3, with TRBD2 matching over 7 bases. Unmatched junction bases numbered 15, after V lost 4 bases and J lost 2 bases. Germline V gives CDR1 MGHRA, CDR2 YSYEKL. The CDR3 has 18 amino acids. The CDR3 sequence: CASSPADSRAGPTDTQYF. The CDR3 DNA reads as TGCGCCAGCAGCCCTGCTGATTCGAGAGCGGGACCCACAGATACGCAGTATTTT.

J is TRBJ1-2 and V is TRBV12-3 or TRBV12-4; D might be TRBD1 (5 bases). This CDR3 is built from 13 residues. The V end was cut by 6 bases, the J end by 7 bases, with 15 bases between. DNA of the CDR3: TGTGCCAGCAGCGTCGGGGGAGCCGGTGGCTACACCTTC. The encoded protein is CASSVGGAGGYTF.

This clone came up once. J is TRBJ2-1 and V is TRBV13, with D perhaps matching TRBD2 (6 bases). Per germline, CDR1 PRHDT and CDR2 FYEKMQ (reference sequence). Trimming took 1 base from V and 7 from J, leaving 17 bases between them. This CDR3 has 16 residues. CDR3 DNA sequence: TGTGCCAGCAGCTTAGCCTCCGGGGTAGCGGAGAATGAGCAGTTCTTC. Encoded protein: CASSLASGVAENEQFF.

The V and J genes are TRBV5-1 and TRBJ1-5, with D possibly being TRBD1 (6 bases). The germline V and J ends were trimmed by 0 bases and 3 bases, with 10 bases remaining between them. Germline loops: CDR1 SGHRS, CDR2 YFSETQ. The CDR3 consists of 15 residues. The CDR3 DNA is TGCGCCAGCAGCTTGGATGGGGGCGTCAATCAGCCCCAGCATTTT. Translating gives CASSLDGGVNQPQHF.

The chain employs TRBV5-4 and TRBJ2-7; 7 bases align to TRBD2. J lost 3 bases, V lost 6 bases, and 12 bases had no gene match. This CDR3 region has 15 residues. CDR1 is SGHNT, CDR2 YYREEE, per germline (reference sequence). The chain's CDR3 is CASKPGVGEGYEQYF. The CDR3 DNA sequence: TGTGCCAGCAAGCCCGGGGTAGGGGAGGGCTACGAGCAGTACTTC.